This TCR beta chain comes out of a study of cytomegalovirus exposure and HLA in healthy donors. Notes on the study in general: Reports state that TCR beta sequences accurately predicted most subjects' HLA-A and HLA-B alleles.

Worth noting for this clone: Its antigen is not known.

A multiplex PCR was run with 60 Vbeta primers and 13 Jbeta primers. TCRdb's copy holds only in-frame clones and misses some; the assay was immunoSEQ multiplex PCR. Of approximately 160,000 clones listed, 75% were seen once; the top ten hold 4.9%. The sequence came from a male donor in good health and CMV-seronegative. The sequencing input was PBMCs.

Written as DNA, the CDR3 is TGTGCCAGCAGTCACAAGCGGAGGAGCACAGATACGCAGTATTTT. Translating it yields CASSHKRRSTDTQYF. The chain links TRBV6-1 to TRBJ2-3; tentative D call: TRBD2 (5 bases). CDR1 is MNHNS, CDR2 SASEGT, per germline. V was trimmed by 5 bases and J by 0 bases, leaving 12 bases between them. CDR3 length equals 15 residues.